A selection of T cell receptor beta chains follows, all from one sample in a study of PD-1 blockade in classical Hodgkin lymphoma. Method: immunoSEQ multiplex PCR; TCRdb's copy keeps in-frame clones and lacks some. The data show 4,000 to 5,000 clones, with more than 70% seen just once and around 26% held by the top ten. Sequenced material: CD4+ T cells from blood, taken at baseline. Receptor source: a human donor with classical Hodgkin lymphoma. The CDR3 runs from the conserved cysteine through the conserved F or W. A D gene is named only where the DNA matches it firmly. Some rows mark clone size as missing; the rest say once, few, many or name a class of expanded clone.

TRBJ1-3,TRBV10-3,once,.,CAISSGAGNTIYF,TGTGCCATCAGCTCAGGGGCTGGAAACACCATATATTTT
TRBJ2-7,TRBV28,.,TRBD2,CASSRAGGRTYEQYF,TGTGCCAGCAGTCGAGCGGGAGGGAGAACCTACGAGCAGTACTTC
TRBJ1-5,TRBV19,once,.,CASSIGSPGFGDQPQHF,TGTGCCAGTAGTATAGGAAGTCCGGGCTTCGGGGATCAGCCCCAGCATTTT
TRBJ1-5,TRBV4-2,.,.,CASSQDQIQPQHF,TGTGCCAGCAGCCAAGATCAGATTCAGCCCCAGCATTTT
TRBJ2-7,TRBV19,.,TRBD1,CASRPTGGVNPYEQYF,TGTGCCAGCCGCCCGACAGGGGGCGTGAACCCCTACGAGCAGTACTTC
TRBJ1-2,TRBV7-3,.,.,CASSLDVGSNYGYTF,TGTGCCAGCAGCTTAGATGTGGGGAGTAACTATGGCTACACCTTC
TRBJ2-1,TRBV18,.,.,CASSPSGLSGNEQFF,TGTGCCAGCTCACCCTCTGGACTGTCGGGCAATGAGCAGTTCTTC
TRBJ2-3,TRBV21-1,once,.,CASKGDRGQFGTDTQYF,TGTGCCAGCAAGGGGGACAGGGGACAATTCGGCACAGATACGCAGTATTTT
TRBJ2-1,TRBV9,.,TRBD2,CASSLGLASYNEQFF,TGTGCCAGCAGCCTCGGACTAGCTTCCTACAATGAGCAGTTCTTC
TRBJ2-3,TRBV7-9,.,.,CASSLAATADTQYF,TGTGCCAGCAGCTTAGCGGCCACCGCAGATACGCAGTATTTT
TRBJ2-7,TRBV6-1,.,.,CASSDGPPGAYEQYF,TGTGCCAGCAGTGATGGGCCCCCTGGCGCCTACGAGCAGTACTTC
TRBJ2-1,TRBV15,.,TRBD2,CATSKLAGAGNEQFF,TGTGCCACCAGCAAGCTAGCGGGGGCGGGGAATGAGCAGTTCTTC
TRBJ1-5,TRBV10-2,.,TRBD1,CASSERTGGNQPQHF,TGCGCCAGCAGTGAGCGGACAGGGGGCAATCAGCCCCAGCATTTT
TRBJ1-4,TRBV7-8,.,.,CASSLVQGREKLFF,TGTGCCAGCAGCTTAGTTCAGGGGCGAGAAAAACTGTTTTTT
TRBJ1-3,TRBV6-1,.,.,CASAQDGNTIYF,TGTGCCAGCGCCCAGGATGGAAACACCATATATTTT
TRBJ2-5,TRBV5-1,.,.,CASSPQRALRETQYF,TGCGCCAGCAGCCCGCAGCGGGCCCTACGGGAGACCCAGTACTTC
TRBJ2-3,TRBV7-9,.,.,CASSPSGTDTQYF,TGTGCCAGCAGTCCCTCGGGCACAGATACGCAGTATTTT
TRBJ2-3,TRBV11-2,.,.,CASSLGGGPEDTQYF,TGTGCCAGCAGCTTAGGTGGGGGTCCAGAAGATACGCAGTATTTT
TRBJ2-3,TRBV15,.,.,CATSRDLGGDTQYF,TGTGCCACCAGCAGAGATCTGGGTGGAGATACGCAGTATTTT
TRBJ2-3,TRBV4-1,.,.,CASSQEAQMVDTQYF,TGCGCCAGCAGCCAAGAGGCCCAGATGGTGGATACGCAGTATTTT
TRBJ2-2,TRBV11-3,.,TRBD1,CASSARTGSTGELFF,TGTGCCAGCAGCGCGAGGACAGGGAGTACCGGGGAGCTGTTTTTT
TRBJ1-1,TRBV6-5,.,TRBD1,CASRLGTGISEAFF,TGTGCCAGCAGATTGGGGACAGGGATCTCTGAAGCTTTCTTT
TRBJ2-5,TRBV6-6,once,TRBD1,CASSFGTGWSETQYF,TGTGCCAGCAGTTTCGGGACAGGGTGGTCAGAGACCCAGTACTTC
TRBJ1-1,TRBV5-5,.,.,CASSLWGVGGTEAFF,TGTGCCAGCAGCTTGTGGGGGGTCGGAGGGACTGAAGCTTTCTTT
TRBJ2-4,TRBV30,.,TRBD1,CAWSVFRGNIQYF,TGTGCCTGGAGTGTCTTCAGGGGGAACATTCAGTACTTC
TRBJ1-5,TRBV11-2,.,TRBD1,CASSSPGGAQHF,TGTGCCAGCAGCTCGCCAGGGGGAGCCCAGCATTTT
TRBJ2-6,TRBV30,.,.,CAWSVCRAVTTGNVLFGANVLTF,TGTGCCTGGAGTGTATGTAGAGCGGTAACCACAGGGAACGTGTTGTTTGGGGCCAACGTCCTGACTTTC
TRBJ2-1,TRBV19,.,.,CASSIPGYNEQFF,TGTGCCAGTAGTATTCCCGGGTACAATGAGCAGTTCTTC
TRBJ2-2,TRBV18,.,TRBD2,CASSPQTSGNTGELFF,TGTGCCAGCTCACCCCAGACTAGCGGGAACACCGGGGAGCTGTTTTTT
TRBJ1-3,TRBV30,once,.,CACTGGWGNTIYF,TGTGCCTGCACGGGAGGCTGGGGAAACACCATATATTTT